This T cell receptor (beta chain) derives from a study of cytomegalovirus exposure and HLA in healthy donors. Study details: Some 85 million unique TCRs from HLA-typed donors were held in an early data release.

The PCR had 60 Vbeta and 13 Jbeta primers. TCRdb's copy holds only in-frame clones and misses some; the assay was immunoSEQ multiplex PCR. The table records 130,000 to 150,000 clones, roughly 80% of them present only once. Germline V gene data show CDR1 as KGHSH and CDR2 as LQKENI. The CDR3 loop spans 16 amino acids. Trimming left V 3 bases short and J 3 bases short, with 17 bases between. A word on this clone: Its antigen remains unknown.

General study results and limits: Later work found most CMV-associated TCR beta chains apparently HLA-restricted. Most of the TCR beta V segments (in an earlier analysis) were productive either about 90% or about 30% of the time. Several top significant clusters appeared, in a later analysis, to be linked to common viral pathogens.

The chain recombines TRBV18 with TRBJ1-1; a possible D gene is TRBD1 (5 bases). This receptor was identified in a woman aged 30 to 39 in good health and CMV-seronegative. The sequenced sample was PBMCs. This CDR3 is CASSPTWGREDTEAFF. CDR3 nucleotide sequence: TGTGCCAGCTCACCCACCTGGGGCAGGGAGGACACTGAAGCTTTCTTT.